This T cell receptor beta chain was recovered during a study of cytomegalovirus exposure and HLA in healthy donors. Study observations and caveats: Evidence from a later analysis indicated that most CMV-associated TCR beta chains looked HLA-restricted.

Primers for the PCR totalled 60 Vbeta and 13 Jbeta. The table came from immunoSEQ multiplex PCR; TCRdb's copy has only in-frame clones and leaves some out. The data contain around 150,000 clones, around 83% of them singletons. Looked up from germline, CDR1 is MNHEY and CDR2 is SVGAGI. V was pared by 5 bases and J by 2 bases, with 2 bases of the junction left unmatched. CDR3 length: 15 residues. As concerns this clone: Its matching antigen is unknown.

The gene calls are TRBV6-5 and TRBJ2-5; 13 nucleotides agree with TRBD2. Source material: PBMCs. This clonotype was sampled from a man in his fifties in good health and CMV-seropositive. The CDR3 loop reads CASSGLAGEQETQYF. The CDR3 bases are TGTGCCAGCAGTGGACTAGCGGGGGAACAAGAGACCCAGTACTTC.